The 30 T cell receptor beta chains below come from one sample, sequenced in a study of cytomegalovirus exposure and HLA in healthy donors. PCR used 60 Vbeta primers and 13 Jbeta primers. TCRdb keeps only in-frame clones here, not all; method: immunoSEQ multiplex PCR. The sample contains around 300,000 clones, under 80% of which appear only once. Sequencing input: PBMCs. The origin of the receptors is a female donor in good health and CMV-seronegative.

This clone has only a few counts. J is TRBJ1-5 and V is TRBV18; D ambiguous. Germline V gene sequence: CDR1 KGHSH, CDR2 LQKENI. The CDR3 has 16 residues. The V end lost 3 bases, the J end lost 3 bases, and 15 bases lay between the germline ends. This chain's CDR3 is CASSPTVGRINQPQHF. The CDR3 nucleotides read TGTGCCAGCTCACCGACTGTAGGTCGTATCAATCAGCCCCAGCATTTT.

The chain joins TRBV28 to TRBJ1-4; tentatively, D is TRBD1 (6 bases). The germline gives CDR1 MDHEN, CDR2 SYDVKM. The CDR3 consists of 15 residues. Trimming cost V 5 bases and J 6 bases, with 16 bases left between them. CDR3 bases: TGTGCCAGCAGTACACTCGGGGGGCGGGATGAAAAACTGTTTTTT. Protein sequence: CASSTLGGRDEKLFF.

This sequence joins TRBV19 and TRBJ2-7; maybe TRBD2 (6 bases). CDR3 length: 14 amino acids. Germline V lookup: CDR1 LNHDA, CDR2 SQIVND (reference sequence). V lost 5 bases and J 5 bases, leaving 16 bases between the germline ends. The CDR3 bases are TGTGCCAGTAGTCGGGGCGGGATAGTCGACGAGCAGTACTTC. This sequence encodes CASSRGGIVDEQYF.

As for this clone: One end of the junction is discordant with germline, which a read error may explain. This chain uses TRBV7-9 with TRBJ2-3, with TRBD2 identical over 11 bases. This CDR3 is 16 amino acids long. Germline V gene data show CDR1 as SEHNR and CDR2 as FQNEAQ (reference sequence). CDR3 region: CSSSGTSGPVGDTQYF. CDR3 nucleotide sequence: TGTTCCAGCAGCGGGACTAGCGGCCCTGTGGGGGATACGCAGTATTTT.

The rearrangement uses TRBV7-3 and TRBJ2-3; 8 bases line up with TRBD1. V was pared by 5 bases and J by 3 bases, with 4 bases of the junction left unmatched. The CDR3 sequence is 14 residues long. Germline V gene data show CDR1 as SGHTA and CDR2 as FQGTGA. CDR3 nucleotides: TGTGCCAGCAGCCGGGACAGGACTACAGATACGCAGTATTTT. Its protein is CASSRDRTTDTQYF.

This chain connects TRBV19 to TRBJ1-4; D possibly corresponds to TRBD1 (6 bases). The CDR3 loop spans 15 amino acids. Trimming removed 2 bases from V and 8 bases from J, with 15 bases in between. CDR1 LNHDA and CDR2 SQIVND come from the germline V gene (reference sequence). CDR3 coding DNA: TGTGCCAGTAGTATATCCTCCAGGGGTGGAGAAAAACTGTTTTTT. Residues: CASSISSRGGEKLFF.

The chain couples TRBV5-1 to TRBJ2-5; the D gene is possibly TRBD1 (5 bases). This CDR3 spans 14 amino acids. The V end was cut by 3 bases, the J end by 5 bases, with 14 bases between. The germline V gene has CDR1 SGHRS and CDR2 YFSETQ. The CDR3 DNA reads TGCGCCAGCAGCTCATCTAGTAGGGGCGAGACCCAGTACTTC. Translation gives CASSSSSRGETQYF. Variable domain in full (rest from reference TRBV5-1 and TRBJ2-5): KAGVTQTPRYLIKTRGQQVTLSCSPISGHRSVSWYQQTPGQGLQFLFEYFSETQRNKGNFPGRFSGRQFSNSRSEMNVSTLELGDSALYLCASSSSSRGETQYFGPGTRLLVL.

This sequence joins TRBV11-2 and TRBJ2-2; 9 bases are a match to TRBD1. CDR3 length: 13 residues. V was pared by 5 bases and J by 8 bases, with 3 bases of the junction left unmatched. Germline values: CDR1 SGHAT, CDR2 FQNNGV. CDR3 sequence (DNA): TGTGCCAGCAGCGGCGACAGGGGGGGGGAGCTGTTTTTT. Amino acids: CASSGDRGGELFF.

In DNA form, the CDR3 reads TGCGCCAGCAGCCAAGACGTGCAGGGAGGCTACACCTTC. Protein: CASSQDVQGGYTF. The chain combines TRBV4-1 with TRBJ1-2; D might be TRBD1 (5 bases). Germline CDR1 and CDR2: MGHRA and YSYEKL. V lost 0 bases and J lost 8, with 10 bases in between. This CDR3 has 13 residues.

The sample holds a few counts of this clone. The chain is built from TRBV11-2 and TRBJ2-1; D may be TRBD2 (5 bases). There are 16 residues in the CDR3. CDR1 and CDR2 (germline): SGHAT, FQNNGV. V lost 4 bases and J 0 bases, leaving 13 bases between the germline ends. The CDR3 spells CASSSGVIISYNEQFF. The CDR3 nucleotides read TGTGCCAGCAGCTCCGGGGTAATCATCTCCTACAATGAGCAGTTCTTC.

This chain links TRBV7-6 with TRBJ2-1, with 7 bases fitting TRBD2. Germline V gives CDR1 SGHVS, CDR2 FNYEAQ. The trim removed 1 base at V and 5 bases at J, leaving 2 bases unmatched. The CDR3 loop spans 14 amino acids. The CDR3, as DNA: TGTGCCAGCAGCTTAGGGGGAGGGGACAATGAGCAGTTCTTC. Its translation is CASSLGGGDNEQFF.

The chain carries TRBV7-6 and TRBJ1-3, with D perhaps TRBD1 (5 bases). Germline V lookup: CDR1 SGHVS, CDR2 FNYEAQ. Trimming shortened V by 2 bases and J by 0 bases, and 20 bases separated the two germline ends. CDR3 length equals 19 residues. The CDR3 nucleotides are TGTGCCAGCAGCTTACCCCCCTGGGGCTTCCCACCCTCTGGAAACACCATATATTTT. It encodes CASSLPPWGFPPSGNTIYF.

This clone was seen once. V gene TRBV7-9 combines with J gene TRBJ2-1; D ambiguous. The CDR3 spans 15 residues. The ends were cut back, 1 base at V and 9 bases at J, with 16 bases in the middle. Looked up from germline, CDR1 is SEHNR and CDR2 is FQNEAQ (reference sequence). CDR3 in amino acids: CASSLGSVALGEQFF. For the CDR3, the DNA is TGTGCCAGCAGCTTAGGAAGTGTGGCTCTAGGTGAGCAGTTCTTC.

For this clone: The sample contains more than one DNA sequence encoding this CDR3. This chain links TRBV5-1 with TRBJ2-7, with D maybe TRBD2 (6 bases). CDR3 length equals 13 residues. Germline assignment: CDR1 SGHRS and CDR2 YFSETQ. V was shortened by 4 bases and J by 0 bases, with 8 bases between the two germline ends. CDR3 protein: CASSPTSSYEQYF. DNA for the CDR3: TGCGCCAGCAGCCCGACTAGCTCCTACGAGCAGTACTTC.

V gene TRBV27 combines with J gene TRBJ2-7; 7 bases are a match to TRBD1. Trimming cost V 0 bases and J 3 bases; bases outside gene matches: 2. The CDR3 totals 14 residues. Germline lookup yields CDR1 MNHEY and CDR2 SMNVEV (reference sequence). In DNA form, the CDR3 reads TGTGCCAGCAGTTTATCGGGACAGCTCTACGAGCAGTACTTC. This codes for CASSLSGQLYEQYF.

The rearrangement links TRBV28 to TRBJ2-6, with 7 positions matching TRBD1. CDR1 and CDR2 (germline): MDHEN, SYDVKM. Trimming at V came to 4 bases and at J to 0 bases, leaving 15 bases not matched to a gene. This CDR3 has 20 amino acids. The CDR3 protein is CASSSIGTAIYGSGANVLTF. CDR3 DNA: TGTGCCAGCAGTTCAATCGGGACAGCGATTTATGGCTCTGGGGCCAACGTCCTGACTTTC. Drawing the rest from reference TRBV28 and TRBJ2-6, the complete variable domain is DVKVTQSSRYLVKRTGEKVFLECVQDMDHENMFWYRQDPGLGLRLIYFSYDVKMKEKGDIPEGYSVSREKKERFSLILESASTNQTSMYLCASSSIGTAIYGSGANVLTFGAGSRLTVL.

This chain links TRBV7-2 with TRBJ2-1, with D possibly TRBD2 on 5 matching bases. Germline assignment: CDR1 SGHTA and CDR2 FQGNSA. The CDR3 totals 19 residues. Trimming stripped 5 bases from V and 8 bases from J, with 31 bases between. The CDR3 DNA reads as TGTGCCAGCAGCCCCCGAAACCCCGGGAAGTTTCAGAGGTATGATGAGCAGTTCTTC. Its protein product is CASSPRNPGKFQRYDEQFF.

This chain uses TRBV6-1 with TRBJ2-1; 9 nucleotides align to TRBD1. Germline trimming cut 10 bases from V and 7 bases from J; bases unmatched to any gene: 11. Germline CDR1 reads MNHNS; CDR2 reads SASEGT. The CDR3 sequence is 14 residues long. The CDR3: CATEVGTGTNEQFF. CDR3 in DNA: TGTGCCACCGAGGTGGGGACAGGGACGAATGAGCAGTTCTTC.

The V gene is TRBV4-1, the J gene TRBJ1-2, with 11 bases that match TRBD1. From germline, CDR1 is MGHRA and CDR2 YSYEKL. The CDR3 consists of 15 residues. Losses at the gene ends were 4 bases for V and 4 bases for J; bases not matched to a gene: 5. Written as DNA, the CDR3 is TGCGCCAGCAGCCCCGGACAGGGGGCGGTCTATGGCTACACCTTC. Its protein product is CASSPGQGAVYGYTF.

V gene TRBV6-5 combines with J gene TRBJ2-2; 7 nucleotides line up with TRBD2. The germline CDR1 and CDR2 sequences are MNHEY and SVGAGI. There are 15 residues in the CDR3. Trimming removed 5 bases from V and 6 bases from J; junction bases left unmatched: 9. The CDR3 nucleotides are TGTGCCAGCAGTCCCATTTCACTAGCGTCCGGGGAGCTGTTTTTT. Its protein is CASSPISLASGELFF.

The CDR3 region is CASSYSGTGSYEQYF. The CDR3 DNA reads as TGTGCCAGCAGTTATTCCGGGACAGGGTCGTACGAGCAGTACTTC. The V call is TRBV6-5, the J call TRBJ2-5; 9 nucleotides line up with TRBD1. The DNA end is a closer match to TRBJ2-7, so the J assignment may be wrong. The CDR3 has 15 amino acids. Germline CDR1 reads MNHEY; CDR2 reads SVGAGI.

V is TRBV30 and J is TRBJ2-7; a weak D match, TRBD1 (6 bases). V lost 1 base, J lost 2 bases, and 9 bases lay in between. This CDR3 comprises 13 residues. CDR1 and CDR2 from the germline V gene are GTSNPN and SVGIG (reference sequence). CDR3 amino acids: CAWSAQGTYEQYF. CDR3 DNA: TGTGCCTGGAGTGCACAGGGAACCTACGAGCAGTACTTC.

This chain joins TRBV19 and TRBJ1-4, with a weak D call TRBD1 (6 bases). The CDR3 has 14 amino acids. V lost 10 bases, J lost 1 base, and 13 bases lay in between. Germline-derived CDR1 and CDR2 are LNHDA and SQIVND (reference sequence). This CDR3 is CATTETGTNEKLFF. The CDR3 DNA reads as TGTGCCACCACAGAGACAGGAACTAATGAAAAACTGTTTTTT.

This chain joins TRBV28 and TRBJ2-7; the match to TRBD2 covers 8 bases. The trim removed 7 bases at V and 2 bases at J, leaving 7 bases unmatched. The CDR3 sequence is 14 residues long. Per the germline V gene, CDR1 is MDHEN and CDR2 is SYDVKM. The CDR3 DNA reads as TGTGCCAGCACCCGACCGGGACTAGCCTACGAGCAGTACTTC. It specifies CASTRPGLAYEQYF.

The rearrangement links TRBV5-4 to TRBJ2-5, with D unclear. The length of the CDR3 is 15 residues. Germline loops: CDR1 SGHNT, CDR2 YYREEE (reference sequence). Trimming removed 0 bases from V and 0 bases from J, with 9 bases in between. The CDR3 DNA reads as TGTGCCAGCAGCTTGGGCGGTGGGTACCAAGAGACCCAGTACTTC. Its protein product is CASSLGGGYQETQYF.

The count of this clone is one. The gene calls are TRBV12-5 and TRBJ2-5, with 8 bases matching TRBD2. The germline V gene encodes CDR1 LGHNT and CDR2 FRNRAP. CDR3 size: 15 residues. V trimming: 3 bases; J trimming: 5 bases; junction bases outside the gene matches: 8. CDR3 coding DNA: TGTGCTAGTGGTTTAGGAGCGGGAGTGTCCGAGACCCAGTACTTC. Its protein is CASGLGAGVSETQYF.

This clone has just a few counts. J is TRBJ1-4 and V is TRBV5-6; D unresolved. The CDR3 runs to 15 residues. V lost 0 bases and J lost 7, with 13 bases in between. Germline V gives CDR1 SGHDT, CDR2 YYEEEE. This chain's CDR3 is CASSLARGTGEKLFF. The DNA for the CDR3 is TGTGCCAGCAGCTTGGCCCGGGGTACGGGTGAAAAACTGTTTTTT.

This rearrangement joins TRBV5-1 to TRBJ1-4; 9 bases line up with TRBD1. V lost 0 bases to trimming and J lost 7 bases; unmatched junction nucleotides: 4. The CDR3 is 15 amino acids. CDR1 and CDR2 from the germline V gene are SGHRS and YFSETQ. The CDR3, as DNA: TGCGCCAGCAGCTTGGAGGGACAGGGTTTTGAAAAACTGTTTTTT. Translation: CASSLEGQGFEKLFF.

This chain connects TRBV23-1 to TRBJ2-3, with D unresolved. TRBV23-1 belongs to the ORF category, with a function that is uncertain. The CDR3 covers 9 residues. Trimming pared 7 bases from V and 7 bases from J, leaving 3 bases between. CDR3 sequence reads: CASKHTQYF. The CDR3 bases are TGCGCCAGCAAGCATACGCAGTATTTT.

The chain joins TRBV11-3 to TRBJ2-7; 7 nucleotides align to TRBD1. V shed 5 bases, J shed 0 bases, and the junction held 7 bases outside the gene matches. CDR1 is SGHNT, CDR2 YENEEA, per germline. The CDR3 loop spans 15 amino acids. In nucleotides, the CDR3 is TGTGCCAGCAGCGGTGACGGGGACAGCTCCTACGAGCAGTACTTC. Translated, it gives CASSGDGDSSYEQYF.